This T cell receptor beta chain was sequenced for a study of beta chain features in type 1 diabetes (dated by TCRdb to between 2017 and 2018). General notes on the study: Mean age, gender distribution, total cell number and subset yield were not different between patients and healthy donors. Across all samples, some 100,000,000 sorted cells were examined, and cell number per subset correlated strongly with RNA yield. The study compared the TCRB repertoires of sorted circulating CD4+ T cell subsets in recently diagnosed type 1 diabetes patients with those in matched healthy donors. Regulatory and stem cell-like memory subsets were obtained from only 8 patients and roughly eight healthy donors, while naive and central memory subsets were obtained from all 28 donors.

Points the paper makes about the study in general: A moderate but significant shortening of TCRB CDR3 length was observed in type 1 diabetes patients in all four CD4+ subsets. Fewer insertions and more nucleotide deletions at VDJ recombination sites were observed in patients with type 1 diabetes, implying thymic rearrangement abnormalities. Sequencing cDNA rather than genomic DNA could over-represent highly expressing activated cells, although activation and CD3 levels did not differ between groups. Because the HLA sub-analyses included only small numbers of individuals, any influence of HLA type on TCRB rearrangement was left unresolved. Naive, central memory and regulatory TCRB repertoires appeared to be more alike among patients than among healthy donors. Shorter templates might be favored by PCR, yet because patient and control samples were amplified and corrected together, any such skew would affect both groups equally.

All of the isolated RNA was reverse transcribed with the High Capacity cDNA Reverse Transcription Kit, so expressed TCRB transcripts were sequenced. Deep immunoSEQ sequencing was performed on naive, central memory and regulatory T cell samples, with an average of around 3.5 million total reads per sample. Sorted cells were lysed in RLT buffer and RNA was extracted with DNase-treated RNeasy Micro or Mini kits, depending on cell number. To prevent cross-contamination, every cell subset was processed on its own, while patient and healthy donor samples were processed together. The immunoSEQ multiplex PCR was used to amplify TCRB sequences from cDNA, yielding 87-bp fragments that span the CDR3 region. Sequencing of the amplicons was performed on the Illumina HiSeq platform. In the authors' own workflow: Synthetic template baselines were used to correct PCR bias computationally, reads within Hamming distance 2 were collapsed together, and singletons that could not be merged were discarded. Reads were aligned against IMGT so that V, D and J genes, CDR3 length and insertions or deletions at six rearrangement sites could be assigned. Clonotype counts were normalized to sorted cell number within each subset before computing true diversity and Gini coefficients with the tcR R package. The overlap coefficient, calculated on TCRB nucleotide sequences, was used to measure repertoire sharing. Out-of-frame TCRB sequences from naive cells were analyzed as a proxy for the pre-selection repertoire. In its TCRdb copy, this immuneACCESS table keeps in-frame sequences only and misses some clones. Where compared with another copy, unresolved V genes explain less than half of these, and the others have no known cause. The V and J calls and clone size were taken over from that table, and D and trimming were inferred from the DNA. The sample yields hundreds of thousands of clones; 11% to 15% were counted once. The ten largest clones add up to approximately 0.043% of the sample.

From each donor, a single peripheral blood sample of 90 to 150 mL on average was drawn into heparinised tubes. A BD FACSAria II and a panel including CD45RO, CCR7, CD25, CD127, CD95 and CD27 were used to sort naive, central memory, regulatory and stem cell-like memory CD4+ T cells. Every sorted population had a purity above 95%. Right away, PBMCs were isolated by Lymphoprep density gradient centrifugation and were stained directly, with no culture step. To minimize batch effects, samples were stained and sorted in pairs, one healthy donor with one patient per experiment. Concerning this clone: Its antigen is currently not known. No much larger clone is present one base from it, and per-base qualities are unavailable.

The cysteine opens and the phenylalanine closes a CDR3 of 15 amino acids. The retained sequence is limited to the CDR3, 45 bases, with the frame set at the first base. Trimming removed 4 bases from V and 0 bases from J, leaving 14 bases between the germline ends. Looking up the germline V gene yields CDR1 SGDLS and CDR2 YYNGEE. The rearranged segments are TRBV9 and TRBJ2-7; TRBD1 is perhaps the D gene, given 6 matching bases. The sequence came from a man aged 18 to 29 with type 1 diabetes. The sequenced material came from naive CD4+ T cells from blood. Read against the paper, the sample's cell subset or site label means: true naive CD4+ T cells. The nucleotide sequence reads TGTGCCAGCAGCCCCTGGGGGACATCCTCCTACGAGCAGTACTTC. Translation gives CASSPWGTSSYEQYF. The full variable domain, with segments outside the CDR3 supplied by the reference TRBV9 and TRBJ2-7 proteins, appears as DSGVTQTPKHLITATGQRVTLRCSPRSGDLSVYWYQQSLDQGLQFLIQYYNGEERAKGNILERFSAQQFPDLHSELNLSSLELGDSALYFCASSPWGTSSYEQYFGPGTRLTVT.